What follows is one T cell receptor beta chain and its context. Its antigen is not identified. In the naive CD8 group, cells lacked CD45RO and were positively selected for CCR7, so terminally differentiated effector memory CD45RA+ cells were left out. The study drew its donors from healthy HIV-negative adults without recent acute infections or vaccinations. The repertoire was sequenced with immunoSEQ multiplex PCR; TCRdb's copy has only in-frame clones and lacks some. Among about 2.1 million clones listed, 85% to 95% were seen once. This sample is drawn from a study of shared clonotypes between healthy human individuals. Overall study results and limits: Among the subsets, naive ones generally showed larger estimated richness than memory ones.

This clonotype was sampled from a man between 18 and 29 years old in good health. Some clones in this sample may be carry-over from other donors' samples. Input material: naive CD8+ T cells from PBMCs.

CDR3 in amino acids: CASSTQTSGRRETQYF. The CDR3, as DNA: TGTGCCAGCAGCACGCAGACTAGCGGGAGGAGAGAGACCCAGTACTTC. This sequence joins TRBV7-7 and TRBJ2-5; 13 bases align to TRBD2. The CDR3 is 16 residues long. Losses at the gene ends were 5 bases for V and 4 bases for J; bases not matched to a gene: 7. Germline-derived CDR1 and CDR2 are SSHAT and FNYEAQ (reference sequence).